This T cell receptor beta chain was obtained from a study of blood T cell repertoires in COVID-19. Sequencing used immunoSEQ multiplex PCR; TCRdb keeps in-frame clones, though not all of them. Seen here are some 200,000 clones, approximately 82% observed once, and the top ten hold roughly 5.2%. Participants spanned ages roughly 18 to 95 years and resided in about two dozen US areas. CDR1 and CDR2 from the germline V gene are SGDLS and YYNGEE. The CDR3 runs to 17 residues. The V segment lost 4 bases and the J segment 1 base; nucleotides outside the gene matches: 7. The sample taken for sequencing was PBMCs or T cells enriched from blood (not recorded which). This chain joins TRBV9 and TRBJ1-6, with TRBD1 identical over 8 bases. The TCR originated in a woman aged 55-69 years with acute COVID-19. CDR3 protein: CASSPDRGQSYNSPLHF. In DNA form, the CDR3 reads TGTGCCAGCAGCCCCGACAGGGGCCAGTCCTATAATTCACCCCTCCACTTT.